Listed here is a single TCR beta chain. What it recognizes is unknown. This sample was included in a study of glioma-infiltrating T cells after dendritic cell vaccination. Study background: Samples are from glioblastoma patients in Phase I and II dendritic cell vaccine trials. Findings and caveats of the study: Patients with more pretreatment TILs had longer time to progression and survival.

Input was 1.5 to 2.5 ug genomic DNA, or all available if less. The repertoire was sequenced with immunoSEQ multiplex PCR; TCRdb's copy has only in-frame clones and lacks some. The table lists fewer than 60,000 clones, 75% to 90% of them singletons, with 5.3% in the top ten. Trimming left V 0 bases short and J 3 bases short, with 5 bases between. CDR1 and CDR2 from the germline V gene are SGDLS and YYNGEE. The CDR3 length is 13 residues. Time point reported: after dendritic cell vaccination, including at tumor progression/relapse. The rearrangement uses TRBV9 and TRBJ2-3; D ambiguous. The sequence was collected from a human donor with glioblastoma. The starting material was blood, obtained after dendritic cell vaccination. The CDR3 nucleotides are TGTGCCAGCAGCGTAGTTTCGACAGATACGCAGTATTTT. Amino acid sequence: CASSVVSTDTQYF.